The T cell receptor beta chain described here comes from a study of CD8+ T cells in alopecia areata. Study results and caveats: Numerous expanded lesional clones remained in scalp and blood during tofacitinib. Relative to normal scalp, lesional scalp, especially alopecia totalis/universalis, showed higher clonality. Clonality in the scalp and expanded CD8+ clones ranked among the top 100 were significantly decreased by tofacitinib.

Sequencing relied on a cDNA template that was reverse transcribed from extracted RNA. The table came from immunoSEQ multiplex PCR; TCRdb's copy has only in-frame clones and leaves some out. The sample shows about 280,000 clones, about three fifths of them seen only once. The treatment here: oral pan-JAK inhibitor, 5-10 mg twice daily. On this clone itself: Its matching antigen is unknown.

The CDR3 is 15 amino acids. CDR1 and CDR2 from the germline V gene are KGHSH and LQKENI. V shed 0 bases and J shed 1 base, with 9 bases lying between them. The J gene is TRBJ1-2, the V gene TRBV18; D unresolved. The starting material was CD4+ T cells sorted from blood, obtained at week 24, from a patient treated with tofacitinib. The TCR was taken from a human donor with alopecia areata. The CDR3: CASSPPVGNNYGYTF. DNA of the CDR3: TGTGCCAGCTCACCACCGGTAGGCAATAACTATGGCTACACCTTC.